The clone carrying this TCR beta chain was recorded at least ten times. Antigen specificity is unknown. The data were taken from a study of T-cell memory formation after mild COVID-19. Whole-study results and caveats: Clones that contracted from day 15 to 85 had balanced CD4/CD8; later expanders were CD4+ biased.

This CDR3 is 14 amino acids long. Germline trimming cut 3 bases from V and 6 bases from J; bases unmatched to any gene: 4. 5'RACE, which relied on constant-segment primers, yielded TCR alpha and TCR beta cDNA libraries carrying sample barcodes and UMIs. Via MiXCR, TCRdb re-called the 5' RACE reads, giving one row per CDR3 protein. The table has almost 550,000 distinct CDR3 sequences, 20% seen once. Source material: PBMCs or a T cell subset sorted from them (not recorded which). The sequence was collected from an adult woman who had mild COVID-19 (a few samples of this study predate the infection). Cell type and time point are not known. The chain recombines TRBV12-3 or TRBV12-4 with TRBJ2-1, with 8 bases lining up with TRBD2. This CDR3 reads CASSFGGGPNEQFF. The CDR3 nucleotides read TGTGCCAGCAGTTTCGGGGGGGGGCCCAATGAGCAGTTCTTC.